These T cell receptor beta chains were read from a single sample in a study of shared clonotypes between healthy human individuals. Sequenced by immunoSEQ multiplex PCR; TCRdb stores in-frame clones only, minus some. The table shows roughly 2.1 million clones, with approximately 94% occurring only once. The sequenced sample consisted of naive CD8+ T cells from PBMCs. The receptors derive from a man between 18 and 35 years old in good health. Some clones in this sample may be carry-over from other donors' samples. Both conserved end residues are part of each CDR3. D genes are given only for firm matches. Part of the rows lack a size; the others show once, few, many or a class for expanded clones.

TRBV27	.	.	TRBJ2-7	CASSFGQSYEQYF	TGTGCCAGCAGTTTCGGCCAGAGCTACGAGCAGTACTTC
TRBV7-8	TRBD1	.	TRBJ2-7	CASSSKAGTGNEQYF	TGTGCCAGCAGCTCGAAAGCCGGGACAGGGAACGAGCAGTACTTC
TRBV2	.	.	TRBJ2-7	CASSTSTSRYEQYF	TGTGCCAGCAGTACAAGCACGTCGCGCTACGAGCAGTACTTC
TRBV4-1	TRBD1	.	TRBJ1-1	CASSQRQGSDTEAFF	TGCGCCAGCAGCCAAAGACAGGGGTCGGACACTGAAGCTTTCTTT
TRBV7-9	.	.	TRBJ2-3	CASKGTGREDTDTQYF	TGTGCCAGCAAGGGGACAGGCCGGGAGGACACAGATACGCAGTATTTT
TRBV27	.	.	TRBJ2-2	CASSLKWRPNTGELFF	TGTGCCAGCAGTTTAAAGTGGCGGCCGAACACCGGGGAGCTGTTTTTT
TRBV28	.	.	TRBJ2-2	CASSFAVNTGELFF	TGTGCCAGCAGTTTCGCAGTGAACACCGGGGAGCTGTTTTTT
TRBV29-1	.	.	TRBJ2-2	CSVVEPTGELFF	TGCAGCGTTGTGGAGCCCACCGGGGAGCTGTTTTTT
TRBV5-1	TRBD1	.	TRBJ2-7	CASSLEDRAPYEQYF	TGCGCCAGCAGCTTGGAGGACAGGGCCCCCTACGAGCAGTACTTC
TRBV7-2	.	.	TRBJ1-1	CASSERGRGTEAFF	TGTGCCAGCAGCGAAAGGGGGAGGGGCACTGAAGCTTTCTTT
TRBV7-2	.	.	TRBJ2-7	CASSLDSRGGPYEQYF	TGTGCCAGCAGCTTAGATAGCCGCGGCGGACCCTACGAGCAGTACTTC
TRBV19	TRBD2	.	TRBJ2-3	CASSIVPSGRATDTQYF	TGTGCCAGTAGTATAGTCCCTAGCGGGAGAGCTACAGATACGCAGTATTTT
TRBV7-9	TRBD1	.	TRBJ2-5	CASSSRTGPARETQYF	TGTGCCAGCAGCTCCCGGACAGGCCCGGCGAGAGAGACCCAGTACTTC
TRBV5-8	.	.	TRBJ1-2	CASSLNGYTF	TGTGCCAGCAGCTTGAATGGCTACACCTTC
TRBV5-1	.	.	TRBJ2-1	CASSLTGEPNNEQFF	TGCGCCAGCAGCTTAACGGGAGAGCCCAACAATGAGCAGTTCTTC
TRBV29-1	.	.	TRBJ2-2	CSVTPKPGELFF	TGCAGCGTTACCCCAAAGCCCGGGGAGCTGTTTTTT
TRBV6-1	.	.	TRBJ2-7	CASTGSSGPSYEQYF	TGTGCCAGCACTGGGTCCTCCGGACCAAGCTACGAGCAGTACTTC
TRBV10-3	.	once	TRBJ1-1	CAISESSPEAFF	TGTGCCATCAGTGAGTCTTCACCCGAAGCTTTCTTT
TRBV29-1	.	few	TRBJ1-5	CSVEGDGRNQPQHF	TGCAGCGTTGAGGGGGACGGCCGCAATCAGCCCCAGCATTTT
TRBV7-2	.	.	TRBJ2-5	CATHRGLRLRGETQYF	TGTGCCACCCACCGGGGTTTGCGCCTAAGGGGGGAGACCCAGTACTTC
TRBV9	.	.	TRBJ2-2	CASSERGGTGELFF	TGTGCCAGCAGCGAGCGCGGAGGGACCGGGGAGCTGTTTTTT
TRBV14	.	.	TRBJ2-7	CASSHGHRVLYEQYF	TGTGCCAGCAGCCATGGTCACAGGGTACTCTACGAGCAGTACTTC
TRBV27	.	few	TRBJ2-7	CASSLGASYEQYF	TGTGCCAGCAGTTTGGGAGCTTCCTACGAGCAGTACTTC
TRBV6-6	.	.	TRBJ1-1	CASSYSRAGNTEAFF	TGTGCCAGCAGTTACTCCCGAGCGGGAAACACTGAAGCTTTCTTT
TRBV5-6	.	few	TRBJ1-1	CASSSLQAEAFF	TGTGCCAGCAGCTCCCTACAGGCTGAAGCTTTCTTT
TRBV7-8	.	.	TRBJ2-7	CASSLELPVYEQYF	TGTGCCAGCAGCTTAGAATTGCCCGTGTACGAGCAGTACTTC
TRBV5-6	TRBD1	.	TRBJ1-2	CASSLFRDRVGGYTF	TGTGCCAGCAGCTTGTTTCGGGACAGGGTCGGCGGCTACACCTTC
TRBV7-8	TRBD1	.	TRBJ1-1	CASSPTGTATEAFF	TGTGCCAGCAGCCCCACCGGGACAGCCACTGAAGCTTTCTTT
TRBV10-3	TRBD2	.	TRBJ2-7	CAISPSGSRHEQYF	TGTGCCATCAGTCCTAGCGGGAGTCGCCACGAGCAGTACTTC